These 24 T cell receptor beta chains were all obtained from the same sample, sequenced in a study of cytomegalovirus exposure and HLA in healthy donors. The PCR made use of 60 Vbeta and 13 Jbeta primers. Clones were sequenced by immunoSEQ multiplex PCR, and TCRdb holds only the in-frame ones, with some missing. Counted here are around 68,000 clones, roughly four fifths occurring once; the ten biggest clones make up more than 7%. Sequenced input: PBMCs. These receptors were collected from a woman aged 25 to 39 in good health and CMV-seropositive.

The rearrangement links TRBV6-5 to TRBJ1-6; perhaps TRBD1 as D (5 bases). The CDR3 is 14 residues long. Germline loops: CDR1 MNHEY, CDR2 SVGAGI. V was clipped by 6 bases and J by 9 bases, with 15 bases between them. This CDR3 reads CASRRDVRGSPLHF. The CDR3 DNA sequence: TGTGCCAGCAGGCGGGACGTTCGGGGTTCACCCCTCCACTTT.

The CDR3, as DNA: TGCGCCAGCAAATCACAGGGAAATAATGAAAAACTGTTTTTT. Protein sequence: CASKSQGNNEKLFF. The rearrangement joins TRBV10-2 to TRBJ1-4; possible D gene TRBD1, 6 bases. From germline, CDR1 is WSHSY and CDR2 SAAADI. Trimming stripped 7 bases from V and 4 bases from J, with 13 bases between. The CDR3 totals 14 residues.

A remark on this clone: One end of the junction does not line up with germline, which may come from a read error. V gene TRBV7-8 combines with J gene TRBJ2-5; TRBD2 matches 7 bases. The CDR3 contains 16 residues. The V gene's germline CDR1 is SGHVS and CDR2 FQNEAQ. The CDR3 here is CASSLAKRGPQETQYF. The CDR3 DNA sequence: TGTGCCAGCAGCCTAGCGAAGCGGGGCCCCCAAGAGACCCAGTACTTC.

This chain uses TRBV28 with TRBJ1-6; D unresolved. The CDR3 runs 20 residues. Germline CDR1 and CDR2: MDHEN and SYDVKM. V was pared by 3 bases and J by 4 bases, with 25 bases between. CDR3 DNA: TGTGCCAGCAGTTTCCCCCGGCGGGGAGCAGCGGCCCATTATAATTCACCCCTCCACTTT. It yields the protein CASSFPRRGAAAHYNSPLHF. Full variable domain (missing parts from reference TRBV28 and TRBJ1-6): DVKVTQSSRYLVKRTGEKVFLECVQDMDHENMFWYRQDPGLGLRLIYFSYDVKMKEKGDIPEGYSVSREKKERFSLILESASTNQTSMYLCASSFPRRGAAAHYNSPLHFGNGTRLTVT.

Remarks on this clone: The sample contains more than one DNA sequence encoding this CDR3. The chain links TRBV4-1 to TRBJ1-4; 11 nucleotides align to TRBD1. This CDR3 has 16 residues. Trimming took 3 bases from V and 4 from J; bases not matched to a gene: 4. Germline CDR1 is MGHRA and CDR2 is YSYEKL. In DNA, the CDR3 is TGCGCCAGCAGCCAGGACAGGGGGCGAGATAATGAAAAACTGTTTTTT. Encoded protein: CASSQDRGRDNEKLFF.

This clone has a single count. The chain is built from TRBV12-1 and TRBJ2-1; the DNA was not compared with TRBD2, the D call given in the table. TRBV12-1 is noted as a pseudogene. CDR3 size: 15 residues. As DNA, the CDR3 is TGTGCCAGCAGCTTTGCGGGACTAGCGGGAGTTCCGCAGTTCTTC. It yields the protein CASSFAGLAGVPQFF.

This clone was found a few times. V usage is TRBV2 and J usage is TRBJ2-1; D may be TRBD1 (6 bases). The CDR3 extends over 13 amino acids. CDR1 is SNHLY, CDR2 FYNNEI, per germline. Trimming removed 5 bases from V and 4 bases from J, with 9 bases in between. As DNA, the CDR3 is TGTGCCAGCAGTATCGGACAGTACAATGAGCAGTTCTTC. Its protein is CASSIGQYNEQFF.

The chain has TRBV19 and TRBJ1-6; tentatively, D is TRBD1 (6 bases). The germline V gene has CDR1 LNHDA and CDR2 SQIVND (reference sequence). The CDR3 runs 16 residues. V was trimmed by 3 bases and J by 7 bases, leaving 16 bases between them. The CDR3 sequence: CASSMQGRWVNSPLHF. The CDR3 coding sequence is TGTGCCAGTAGTATGCAGGGGCGTTGGGTAAATTCACCCCTCCACTTT.

The chain couples TRBV28 to TRBJ2-7, with TRBD2 as a possible D gene (5 bases). V was pared by 7 bases and J by 7 bases, with 17 bases between. From germline, CDR1 is MDHEN and CDR2 SYDVKM. This CDR3 is built from 13 residues. The CDR3 DNA follows: TGTGCCAGCACCACAAGACTACATGGGGAGCAGTACTTC. As protein: CASTTRLHGEQYF.

This clone appeared a few times. The genes are TRBV29-1 and TRBJ2-1; TRBD2 might be the D (6 bases). Trimming shortened V by 0 bases and J by 7 bases, and 7 bases separated the two germline ends. The germline CDR1 and CDR2 sequences are SQVTM and ANQGSEA. The CDR3 contains 12 residues. The CDR3 region is CSVEEAGNEQFF. The DNA for the CDR3 is TGCAGCGTTGAAGAGGCGGGGAATGAGCAGTTCTTC.

J is TRBJ2-1 and V is TRBV7-3, with D perhaps TRBD2 (7 bases). V was shortened by 4 bases and J by 7 bases, with 14 bases between the two germline ends. Looked up from germline, CDR1 is SGHTA and CDR2 is FQGTGA. The CDR3 is made up of 14 amino acids. The CDR3: CASSWAGAGNEQFF. The CDR3 DNA sequence: TGTGCCAGCAGCTGGGCGGGGGCTGGGAATGAGCAGTTCTTC.

The chain recombines TRBV12-2 with TRBJ2-7; TRBD2 is taken as the D call from the table, unchecked against the DNA. TRBV12-2 is a pseudogene segment. The CDR3 has 12 amino acids. The CDR3 DNA follows: TGTGCAAGTCGTCCGCGCTCCTACGAGCAGTACTTC. This encodes CASRPRSYEQYF.

This chain uses TRBV30 with TRBJ2-5, with 8 nucleotides matching TRBD1. The CDR3 contains 15 residues. From germline, CDR1 is GTSNPN and CDR2 SVGIG (reference sequence). Trimming cost V 4 bases and J 4 bases; bases outside gene matches: 11. CDR3 amino acids: CAWTPPDRGRETQYF. The CDR3 DNA sequence: TGTGCCTGGACCCCTCCAGACAGGGGAAGAGAGACCCAGTACTTC. The complete variable domain, with remaining parts taken from reference TRBV30 and TRBJ2-5, reads SQTIHQWPATLVQPVGSPLSLECTVEGTSNPNLYWYRQAAGRGLQLLFYSVGIGQISSEVPQNLSASRPQDRQFILSSKKLLLSDSGFYLCAWTPPDRGRETQYFGPGTRLLVL.

The CDR3 region is CASSPPQGRGYTF. DNA of the CDR3: TGTGCCAGCTCACCACCTCAGGGCCGAGGCTACACCTTC. V usage is TRBV18 and J usage is TRBJ1-2, with a possible D match to TRBD1 (5 bases). This CDR3 contains 13 residues. CDR1 and CDR2 from the germline V gene are KGHSH and LQKENI. The germline V and J ends were trimmed by 0 bases and 8 bases, with 10 bases remaining between them.

V gene TRBV2 combines with J gene TRBJ2-3; 11 bases agree with TRBD2. The germline V gene has CDR1 SNHLY and CDR2 FYNNEI. The trim removed 6 bases at V and 2 bases at J, leaving 4 bases unmatched. The CDR3 is 15 amino acids. The CDR3 coding sequence is TGTGCCAGCAGGAGGGGACTAGCGGACACAGATACGCAGTATTTT. Protein product: CASRRGLADTDTQYF.

The genes are TRBV15 and TRBJ2-4, with D hard to call. This CDR3 contains 17 residues. The V and J ends lost 5 bases and 1 base respectively, with 18 bases between them. CDR1 and CDR2 (germline): LNHNV, YYDKDF (reference sequence). In DNA, the CDR3 is TGTGCCACCAGCGAGCCTATGTCGTACCGGGCCAAAAACATTCAGTACTTC. Translating it yields CATSEPMSYRAKNIQYF.

The count of this clone is one. The genes are TRBV2 and TRBJ2-7; 8 bases line up with TRBD1. The CDR3 spans 16 residues. CDR1 is SNHLY, CDR2 FYNNEI, per germline. Trimming cost V 4 bases and J 6 bases; bases outside gene matches: 14. For the CDR3, the DNA is TGTGCCAGCAGTGGGACAGGGTGGCCCTTGGGGGTCGAGCAGTACTTC. This codes for CASSGTGWPLGVEQYF.

The rearrangement uses TRBV27 and TRBJ1-6; perhaps TRBD1 as D (5 bases). The germline V gene has CDR1 MNHEY and CDR2 SMNVEV (reference sequence). The CDR3 has 14 amino acids. The V end lost 6 bases, the J end lost 6 bases, and 12 bases lay between the germline ends. The CDR3 coding sequence is TGTGCCAGCAGGCTCAGGGTGCGTAATTCACCCCTCCACTTT. This encodes CASRLRVRNSPLHF.

The chain combines TRBV7-2 with TRBJ2-6, with 7 bases matching TRBD1. This CDR3 is 15 amino acids long. In germline, CDR1 is SGHTA, CDR2 FQGNSA. Unmatched junction bases numbered 4, after V lost 6 bases and J lost 2 bases. The CDR3 sequence is CASSNRGAGANVLTF. CDR3 in DNA: TGTGCCAGCAGTAACAGGGGAGCTGGGGCCAACGTCCTGACTTTC.

This clone was seen a single time. The CDR3 region is CVSGQELNSPLHF. For the CDR3, the DNA is TGCGTCAGTGGACAGGAACTTAATTCACCCCTCCACTTT. J is TRBJ1-6 and V is TRBV5-1; 7 bases fit TRBD1. The length of the CDR3 is 13 residues. The germline gives CDR1 SGHRS, CDR2 YFSETQ.

The V and J genes are TRBV5-5 and TRBJ2-7; TRBD1 aligns across 10 bases. Germline assignment: CDR1 SGHKS and CDR2 YYEKEE (reference sequence). There are 15 residues in the CDR3. Trimming took 4 bases from V and 4 from J; bases not matched to a gene: 8. This CDR3 is CASSVRGTGVYEQYF. CDR3 coding DNA: TGTGCCAGCAGCGTACGTGGGACAGGGGTATACGAGCAGTACTTC.

The CDR3 DNA reads as TGTGCCAGTAGCGTACAGGGTTCGGATCAGCCCCAGCATTTT. Translation: CASSVQGSDQPQHF. This rearrangement joins TRBV19 to TRBJ1-5, with D possibly TRBD1 on 6 matching bases. This CDR3 region has 14 residues. The V gene's germline CDR1 is LNHDA and CDR2 SQIVND (reference sequence). V lost 6 bases and J 5 bases, leaving 14 bases between the germline ends.

The rearrangement joins TRBV6-1 to TRBJ2-7; TRBD2 is a possible D gene (6 bases). The V gene lost 2 bases and the J gene lost 0 bases, with 8 bases spanning the gap. The CDR3 extends over 14 amino acids. Per the germline V gene, CDR1 is MNHNS and CDR2 is SASEGT. In DNA form, the CDR3 reads TGTGCCAGCAGTGAACAGCGGGTCTCCTACGAGCAGTACTTC. Translating gives CASSEQRVSYEQYF.

In its sample, this clone was seen once. The chain combines TRBV5-1 with TRBJ2-5; 14 bases fit TRBD2. This CDR3 has 18 amino acids. Germline CDR1 and CDR2: SGHRS and YFSETQ. Germline trimming cut 4 bases from V and 5 bases from J; bases unmatched to any gene: 13. This chain's CDR3 is CASSDWTSGRRGLETQYF. For the CDR3, the DNA is TGCGCCAGCAGCGACTGGACTAGCGGGAGGAGGGGGTTGGAGACCCAGTACTTC.